Each of the 21 T cell receptor beta chains below was sequenced from the same sample in a study of blood T cell repertoires in COVID-19. TCRdb's table, derived via immunoSEQ multiplex PCR, lists solely in-frame clones and lacks some. This table has about 210,000 clones, roughly 77% appearing once. Sequenced input: PBMCs or T cells enriched from blood (not recorded which). The receptors stem from a man between 40 and 49 years old who had recovered from COVID-19.

V and J are TRBV27 and TRBJ2-7; the D gene is possibly TRBD2 (5 bases). The CDR3 loop spans 13 amino acids. Trimming took 6 bases from V and 7 from J, leaving 16 bases between them. The germline gives CDR1 MNHEY, CDR2 SMNVEV (reference sequence). CDR3 protein: CASSATLPGEQYF. The CDR3 bases are TGTGCCAGCAGCGCAACCCTGCCGGGGGAGCAGTACTTC.

V usage is TRBV27 and J usage is TRBJ1-6; TRBD1 agrees at 9 bases. V shed 5 bases and J 11 bases; nucleotides not matched to a gene: 10. Germline V lookup: CDR1 MNHEY, CDR2 SMNVEV (reference sequence). CDR3 size: 15 residues. Written as DNA, the CDR3 is TGTGCCAGCAGTCCCGTAGGACAGGGGTTTGCACCCCTCCACTTT. It specifies CASSPVGQGFAPLHF.

The genes are TRBV5-5 and TRBJ2-6, with no clear D. The CDR3 has 16 amino acids. With 1 base removed from V and 1 base from J, the gap between germline ends came to 9 bases. Germline values: CDR1 SGHKS, CDR2 YYEKEE (reference sequence). In DNA, the CDR3 is TGTGCCAGCAGCTTGAGCTTCCCGTCTGGGGCCAACGTCCTGACTTTC. Translated, it gives CASSLSFPSGANVLTF.

The V gene is TRBV27, the J gene TRBJ1-1; D gene unclear. CDR1 and CDR2 (germline): MNHEY, SMNVEV (reference sequence). CDR3 length equals 14 residues. The V end lost 3 bases, the J end lost 5 bases, and 13 bases lay between the germline ends. Here the CDR3 DNA reads TGTGCCAGCAGTTTGGAAGGGAGAGGTACTGAAGCTTTCTTT. Protein: CASSLEGRGTEAFF.

The chain carries TRBV4-2 and TRBJ1-2; 8 nucleotides match TRBD1. CDR1 and CDR2 (germline): LGHNA, YNFKEQ. The junction had 4 bases not matched to a gene; V was cut back by 4 bases and J by 0 bases. The CDR3 is 15 amino acids. The CDR3 loop is CASSPGQGPNYGYTF. The CDR3 coding sequence is TGTGCCAGCAGCCCCGGACAGGGCCCTAACTATGGCTACACCTTC.

This chain joins TRBV12-3 or TRBV12-4 and TRBJ2-5; 7 nucleotides align to TRBD1. This CDR3 comprises 13 residues. Trimming removed 6 bases from V and 1 base from J; junction bases left unmatched: 2. Here the CDR3 DNA reads TGTGCCAGCAGATCAGGGGGCCAAGAGACCCAGTACTTC. It encodes CASRSGGQETQYF.

The rearrangement joins TRBV4-1 to TRBJ2-1, with 7 bases that match TRBD2. The trim removed 5 bases at V and 4 bases at J, leaving 11 bases unmatched. The CDR3 contains 16 residues. Germline V gene sequence: CDR1 MGHRA, CDR2 YSYEKL. CDR3 bases: TGCGCCAGCAGCACCCAGCGGGGTCCCGTTTACAATGAGCAGTTCTTC. It translates to CASSTQRGPVYNEQFF.

V gene TRBV3-1 (or the pseudogene TRBV3-2) combines with J gene TRBJ2-3; tentative D call: TRBD1 (6 bases). The ends were cut back, 0 bases at V and 0 bases at J, with 13 bases in the middle. The CDR3 runs to 17 residues. The V gene's germline CDR1 is LGHDT and CDR2 YNNKEL (reference sequence). The CDR3 is CASSQDGGRGSTDTQYF. Written as DNA, the CDR3 is TGTGCCAGCAGCCAAGATGGGGGCCGAGGGAGCACAGATACGCAGTATTTT.

This clone was found many times. The chain joins TRBV4-2 to TRBJ1-6; D gene unclear. V was clipped by 0 bases and J by 10 bases, with 13 bases between them. CDR3 size: 15 residues. Per germline, CDR1 LGHNA and CDR2 YNFKEQ. DNA for the CDR3: TGTGCCAGCAGCCAAGACCTCAGAAGCGGGTCACCCCTCCACTTT. Translated: CASSQDLRSGSPLHF.

The chain couples TRBV5-6 to TRBJ1-2; D is perhaps TRBD1 (6 bases). The CDR3 spans 13 residues. V was shortened by 1 base and J by 3 bases, with 7 bases between the two germline ends. Germline values: CDR1 SGHDT, CDR2 YYEEEE. The CDR3 sequence: CASSLHRDYGYTF. CDR3 coding DNA: TGTGCCAGCAGCTTGCACAGGGACTATGGCTACACCTTC.

The chain combines TRBV15 with TRBJ1-2, with TRBD1 matching 10 bases. Losses at the gene ends were 0 bases for V and 7 bases for J; bases not matched to a gene: 5. Looked up from germline, CDR1 is LNHNV and CDR2 is YYDKDF (reference sequence). This CDR3 region has 15 residues. The CDR3 here is CATSRERQGALGYTF. CDR3 bases: TGTGCCACCAGCAGAGAGAGACAGGGGGCGCTTGGCTACACCTTC.

This rearrangement joins TRBV25-1 to TRBJ1-1; 8 nucleotides match TRBD1. J gave up 1 base and V 10 bases, and 11 bases lay outside the gene matches. Germline values: CDR1 MGHDK, CDR2 SYGVNS. This CDR3 is 15 amino acids long. CDR3 bases: TGTGCCATCCCCCCCCACAGGGGGGAGAACACTGAAGCTTTCTTT. Translating it yields CAIPPHRGENTEAFF.

The chain uses TRBV12-3 or TRBV12-4 and TRBJ2-1, with a tentative D call TRBD1 (5 bases). The CDR3 covers 12 residues. Trimming took 7 bases from V and 5 from J, leaving 9 bases between them. The CDR3 DNA is TGTGCCAGCACCAACAGGAACAATGAGCAGTTCTTC. Protein sequence: CASTNRNNEQFF.

The V gene is TRBV3-1 (or the pseudogene TRBV3-2), the J gene TRBJ2-7; TRBD2 agrees at 8 bases. The CDR3 is 16 amino acids. V gave up 1 base and J gave up 2 bases; unmatched junction bases: 7. Germline V lookup: CDR1 LGHDT, CDR2 YNNKEL (reference sequence). The CDR3 DNA sequence: TGTGCCAGCAGCCAAGGAGCGGGGGCCTTCACCTACGAGCAGTACTTC. Its protein product is CASSQGAGAFTYEQYF.

This clone was counted between two and nine times. The rearrangement joins TRBV7-2 to TRBJ1-2, with D possibly matching TRBD1 (5 bases). V gave up 4 bases and J gave up 2 bases, with 17 bases separating them. CDR3 length: 16 residues. CDR1 is SGHTA and CDR2 is FQGNSA in the germline V gene. CDR3 residues: CASSSSTGLTNYGYTF. DNA for the CDR3: TGTGCCAGCAGCTCCTCGACGGGACTGACGAACTATGGCTACACCTTC. The full variable domain, rest sourced from reference TRBV7-2 and TRBJ1-2, is GAGVSQSPSNKVTEKGKDVELRCDPISGHTALYWYRQSLGQGLEFLIYFQGNSAPDKSGLPSDRFSAERTGGSVSTLTIQRTQQEDSAVYLCASSSSTGLTNYGYTFGSGTRLTVV.

This rearrangement joins TRBV29-1 to TRBJ1-1, with D unresolved. The V end lost 3 bases, the J end lost 4 bases, and 6 bases lay between the germline ends. The CDR3 is 11 residues long. Per germline, CDR1 SQVTM and CDR2 ANQGSEA. In nucleotides, the CDR3 is TGCAGCGTTGAGAGTCGCACTGAAGCTTTCTTT. This codes for CSVESRTEAFF. The full variable domain, with the rest looked up from reference TRBV29-1 and TRBJ1-1, is SAVISQKPSRDICQRGTSLTIQCQVDSQVTMMFWYRQQPGQSLTLIATANQGSEATYESGFVIDKFPISRPNLTFSTLTVSNMSPEDSSIYLCSVESRTEAFFGQGTRLTVV.

The CDR3 sequence: CATSDTRAGGITDTQYF. CDR3 DNA sequence: TGTGCCACCAGTGATACCAGAGCTGGCGGGATAACAGATACGCAGTATTTT. This sequence joins TRBV24-1 and TRBJ2-3; TRBD2 might be the D (6 bases). CDR1 is KGHDR, CDR2 SFDVKD, per germline. Trimming cost V 3 bases and J 3 bases, with 18 bases left between them. CDR3 length: 17 residues.

Turning to this clone: The sample contains more than one DNA sequence encoding this CDR3. The chain uses TRBV5-8 and TRBJ2-1; 13 bases align to TRBD2. The CDR3 has 15 residues. Germline V gives CDR1 SGHTS, CDR2 YDEGEE. J was trimmed by 7 bases and V by 0 bases; bases with no gene match: 1. CDR3: CASSLGTSGRNEQFF. Written as DNA, the CDR3 is TGTGCCAGCAGCTTGGGGACTAGCGGGAGAAATGAGCAGTTCTTC.

This clone was seen repeatedly, ten times or more. Distinct nucleotide sequences in the sample also encode this CDR3. As DNA, the CDR3 is TGTGCCAGCAGCTTAGGGCAAAACTATGGCTACACCTTC. Residues: CASSLGQNYGYTF. The chain recombines TRBV7-9 with TRBJ1-2; no clear D gene. The CDR3 sequence is 13 residues long. The V and J ends lost 1 base and 2 bases respectively, with 5 bases between them. Germline lookup yields CDR1 SEHNR and CDR2 FQNEAQ (reference sequence).

The chain recombines TRBV2 with TRBJ2-1; 7 bases are a match to TRBD1. CDR3 length: 15 residues. CDR1 is SNHLY and CDR2 is FYNNEI in the germline V gene. Trimming cost V 5 bases and J 3 bases; bases outside gene matches: 7. The CDR3 here is CASSRGGQFYNEQFF. CDR3 in DNA: TGTGCCAGCAGTAGAGGGGGACAGTTCTACAATGAGCAGTTCTTC.

The chain combines TRBV19 with TRBJ1-6, with TRBD1 matching 8 bases. The germline V gene encodes CDR1 LNHDA and CDR2 SQIVND (reference sequence). The CDR3 extends over 13 amino acids. The V and J ends lost 9 bases and 7 bases, in that order; junction bases with no gene match: 5. CDR3 residues: CASSGQGNSPLHF. The CDR3 DNA reads TGTGCCAGCTCCGGACAGGGAAATTCACCCCTCCACTTT. Complete variable domain (other parts from reference TRBV19 and TRBJ1-6): DGGITQSPKYLFRKEGQNVTLSCEQNLNHDAMYWYRQDPGQGLRLIYYSQIVNDFQKGDIAEGYSVSREKKESFPLTVTSAQKNPTAFYLCASSGQGNSPLHFGNGTRLTVT.